The clone carrying this T cell receptor beta chain was observed many times. Its antigen remains unidentified. The sample belongs to a study of CD8 T cells in ankylosing spondylitis. Findings of the study overall: Ankylosing spondylitis blood appeared to be characterized by a TCR beta motif of 7 to 9 highly homologous variants. Clones that were linked to disease were CD8+ and were relatively rare in peripheral blood.

The CDR3 totals 17 residues. Germline loops: CDR1 LGHNA, CDR2 YSLEER. V shed 0 bases and J shed 2 bases, with 14 bases lying between them. MiXCR, run by TCRdb on the 5' RACE reads, gives a single entry per CDR3 protein. Here the sample spans more than 400,000 distinct CDR3 sequences, roughly 5.3% being singletons. This clonotype was sampled from a male donor with ankylosing spondylitis. This chain connects TRBV4-3 to TRBJ1-5; D might be TRBD1 (5 bases). The sample consisted of blood, either unsorted or a sorted T cell fraction (not recorded which). The CDR3, as DNA: TGCGCCAGCAGCCAAGATTGGCCAGGGCATGGCAATCAGCCCCAGCATTTT. This gives the protein CASSQDWPGHGNQPQHF.